This entry lists 25 T cell receptor beta chains sequenced from one sample in a study of neoadjuvant nivolumab and ipilimumab in lung cancer (dated by TCRdb to about 2020). Libraries were built with the immunoSEQ multiplex PCR assay. Imported from immuneACCESS, the table was reduced by TCRdb to in-frame sequences with V and J called. These copies leave out some clones; in studies compared against another copy, an unresolved V gene accounts for under half, and the cause of the remainder is not known. For this sample the table gives some 26,000 clones, of which 80% to 85% were detected only once. Roughly 8.9% of the sample is taken by the ten largest. The meaning of the sample's time point label: at surgical resection after neoadjuvant nivolumab +/- ipilimumab. Specimen: tumor tissue, collected after neoadjuvant nivolumab, alone or with ipilimumab, at or shortly before surgery. These receptors all come from an adult with non-small cell lung cancer.

This clone was detected only a few times. The chain links TRBV29-1 to TRBJ1-5, with D unresolved. The CDR3 loop spans 14 amino acids. The germline CDR1 and CDR2 sequences are SQVTM and ANQGSEA. V lost 3 bases, J lost 0 bases, and 9 bases lay in between. The CDR3 nucleotides read TGCAGCGTTGATCTTTTGGGTAGCAATCAGCCCCAGCATTTT. Amino acids: CSVDLLGSNQPQHF. The full variable domain, with the rest looked up from reference TRBV29-1 and TRBJ1-5, is SAVISQKPSRDICQRGTSLTIQCQVDSQVTMMFWYRQQPGQSLTLIATANQGSEATYESGFVIDKFPISRPNLTFSTLTVSNMSPEDSSIYLCSVDLLGSNQPQHFGDGTRLSIL.

This chain connects TRBV5-6 to TRBJ2-5; D is perhaps TRBD1 (6 bases). The CDR3 sequence is 16 residues long. The V and J ends lost 0 bases and 5 bases respectively, with 17 bases between them. CDR1 and CDR2 (germline): SGHDT, YYEEEE. The DNA for the CDR3 is TGTGCCAGCAGCTTGGTGGGGTGGAGTGGGGGCGAGACCCAGTACTTC. This codes for CASSLVGWSGGETQYF.

This clone was seen a single time. This sequence joins TRBV10-2 and TRBJ2-1; TRBD1 is a possible D gene (7 bases). The CDR3 loop spans 11 amino acids. V was cut by 8 bases and J by 9 bases, with 11 bases left in between. Germline CDR1 WSHSY, CDR2 SAAADI. CDR3 DNA: TGCGCCAGCTCCCAGGGGGGTGAGCAGTTCTTC. Residues: CASSQGGEQFF.

By frequency in the sample, this clone is medium-sized (0.01 to 0.1%). J is TRBJ1-2 and V is TRBV7-8; maybe TRBD1 (5 bases). This CDR3 is 14 amino acids long. V shed 1 base and J shed 9 bases, with 15 bases lying between them. Germline-derived CDR1 and CDR2 are SGHVS and FQNEAQ. CDR3 nucleotides: TGTGCCAGCAGCTTAGTCGGGGGAGGATGGAGCTACACCTTC. It codes for CASSLVGGGWSYTF.

The chain employs TRBV11-2 and TRBJ2-5; 10 bases are a match to TRBD2. This CDR3 is built from 15 residues. CDR1 and CDR2 (germline): SGHAT, FQNNGV. The V gene end was trimmed by 6 bases and the J gene end by 4 bases; junction bases not matched to a gene: 8. This CDR3 is CASSNSGREGETQYF. As DNA, the CDR3 is TGTGCCAGCAGTAACAGCGGGAGGGAGGGAGAGACCCAGTACTTC. Drawing the rest from reference TRBV11-2 and TRBJ2-5, the complete variable domain is EAGVAQSPRYKIIEKRQSVAFWCNPISGHATLYWYQQILGQGPKLLIQFQNNGVVDDSQLPKDRFSAERLKGVDSTLKIQPAKLEDSAVYLCASSNSGREGETQYFGPGTRLLVL.

The chain carries TRBV6-5 and TRBJ1-1; D might be TRBD1 (5 bases). The germline gives CDR1 MNHEY, CDR2 SVGAGI. The CDR3 is made up of 14 amino acids. The V and J ends lost 2 bases and 4 bases respectively, with 11 bases between them. The DNA for the CDR3 is TGTGCCAGCAGTTACGTGGGCCAGGGCACTGAAGCTTTCTTT. Amino acids: CASSYVGQGTEAFF.

CDR3 residues: CASSHPGAGGDQPQHF. The CDR3 DNA sequence: TGTGCCAGCAGCCATCCGGGGGCTGGGGGTGATCAGCCCCAGCATTTT. The chain links TRBV11-2 to TRBJ1-5; possibly TRBD1 for D (6 bases). Germline V CDR1 and CDR2: SGHAT, FQNNGV. CDR3 size: 16 residues. Between the trimmed V and J ends, which lost 5 bases and 5 bases, there was a span of 19 bases.

The chain uses TRBV4-2 and TRBJ1-1, with unresolved D. Trimming left V 0 bases short and J 5 bases short, with 13 bases between. This CDR3 is built from 15 residues. Germline V gives CDR1 LGHNA, CDR2 YNFKEQ. Written as DNA, the CDR3 is TGTGCCAGCAGCCAAGACCGTCGACTCGAAACTGAAGCTTTCTTT. It yields the protein CASSQDRRLETEAFF.

Details on this clone: Since the CDR3 does not end with the conserved phenylalanine or tryptophan, this likely comes from a read error. It is unclear where the CDR3 begins or ends on the DNA, so no DNA is shown, and the CDR3 is as TCRdb lists it. The V call is TRBV11-2, the J call TRBJ2-7; the D call of TRBD2 is as the table states it, not checked on the DNA. The CDR3 contains 11 residues when both ends are counted. Germline CDR1 SGHAT, CDR2 FQNNGV. CDR3 amino acids: CASSLVGAFNL.

A few counts support this clone. This chain links TRBV27 with TRBJ2-1; D is tentatively TRBD1 or TRBD2 (5 bases each). The germline V gene has CDR1 MNHEY and CDR2 SMNVEV (reference sequence). The CDR3 runs 14 residues. V shed 3 bases and J shed 4 bases, with 10 bases lying between them. CDR3: CASSFGAEYNEQFF. CDR3 coding DNA: TGTGCCAGCAGTTTCGGGGCCGAGTACAATGAGCAGTTCTTC.

The rearrangement uses TRBV5-1 and TRBJ2-5; D is perhaps TRBD1 (6 bases). The CDR3 is 14 amino acids. From germline, CDR1 is SGHRS and CDR2 YFSETQ. Trimming took 2 bases from V and 4 from J, leaving 12 bases between them. The CDR3 DNA follows: TGCGCCAGCAGCTTCCAGACAGGATCAGAGACCCAGTACTTC. Residues: CASSFQTGSETQYF.

Comment on this clone: The germline gene is not matched at one end of the junction; a read error may be the cause. The V gene is TRBV5-1, the J gene TRBJ1-1, with unresolved D. The CDR3 is 13 amino acids. The germline gives CDR1 SGHRS, CDR2 YFSETQ. In DNA form, the CDR3 reads TGCGCCAGCAGTTTGGGCAGGAGGACTGAAGCTTTCTTT. Translating it yields CASSLGRRTEAFF.

The CDR3 DNA sequence: TGTGCCAGCAGCTTAGGGGGCAGGGATTCTGAAAAACTGTTTTTT. Protein sequence: CASSLGGRDSEKLFF. The rearrangement uses TRBV11-3 and TRBJ1-4; TRBD1 might be the D (5 bases). CDR3 size: 15 residues. V lost 1 base to trimming and J lost 7 bases, with 13 bases between them. Germline V gene lookup returns CDR1 SGHNT and CDR2 YENEEA.

This chain links TRBV11-3 with TRBJ2-3, with D possibly TRBD2 on 5 matching bases. CDR3 length: 14 residues. The germline gives CDR1 SGHNT, CDR2 YENEEA. V was cut by 2 bases and J by 2 bases, with 8 bases left in between. CDR3 protein: CASSLMRVTDTQYF. The CDR3 DNA reads TGTGCCAGCAGCTTAATGAGGGTCACAGATACGCAGTATTTT. The variable domain in full, completed from reference TRBV11-3 and TRBJ2-3, reads EAGVVQSPRYKIIEKKQPVAFWCNPISGHNTLYWYLQNLGQGPELLIRYENEEAVDDSQLPKDRFSAERLKGVDSTLKIQPAELGDSAVYLCASSLMRVTDTQYFGPGTRLTVL.

The chain uses TRBV5-1 and TRBJ2-1, with D maybe TRBD2 (6 bases). V lost 0 bases to trimming and J lost 6 bases, with 16 bases between them. Germline CDR1 is SGHRS and CDR2 is YFSETQ. The CDR3 runs 16 residues. The CDR3 bases are TGCGCCAGCAGCTTGGGGGTTCTAGCGCGCGTCAATGAGCAGTTCTTC. This gives the protein CASSLGVLARVNEQFF.

This sequence joins TRBV7-9 and TRBJ2-7; TRBD1 might be the D (6 bases). The CDR3 has 14 residues. Looked up from germline, CDR1 is SEHNR and CDR2 is FQNEAQ (reference sequence). With 5 bases removed from V and 1 base from J, the gap between germline ends came to 12 bases. This CDR3 reads CASSPRTVSYEQYF. The DNA for the CDR3 is TGTGCCAGCAGCCCGAGGACAGTATCCTACGAGCAGTACTTC.

The chain has TRBV30 and TRBJ1-1, with D uncertain. The germline V gene encodes CDR1 GTSNPN and CDR2 SVGIG (reference sequence). There are 16 residues in the CDR3. The V and J ends lost 0 bases and 6 bases respectively, with 20 bases between them. DNA for the CDR3: TGTGCCTGGAGTGTAATAATAGGGAGTCCGAGGGCTGAAGCTTTCTTT. It encodes CAWSVIIGSPRAEAFF.

This chain uses TRBV6-1 with TRBJ2-7, with unresolved D. The V and J ends lost 1 base and 4 bases respectively, with 8 bases between them. The germline V gene has CDR1 MNHNS and CDR2 SASEGT. The CDR3 extends over 13 amino acids. CDR3 nucleotide sequence: TGTGCCAGCAGTGAAGTTGCAACATACGAGCAGTACTTC. Protein: CASSEVATYEQYF.

V gene TRBV19 combines with J gene TRBJ1-5, with D possibly matching TRBD1 (5 bases). Trimming removed 2 bases from V and 4 bases from J, with 9 bases in between. This CDR3 spans 14 amino acids. Per the germline V gene, CDR1 is LNHDA and CDR2 is SQIVND (reference sequence). In DNA, the CDR3 is TGTGCCAGTAGTATACGGGGGGGGAATCAGCCCCAGCATTTT. Residues: CASSIRGGNQPQHF.

Concerning this clone itself: A junction end diverges from the germline sequence, so it may reflect a read error. CDR3 amino acids: CATSRGTFAGGDF. CDR3 nucleotides: TGTGCCACCAGCAGAGGGACATTCGCCGGAGGGGACTTT. The chain combines TRBV15 with TRBJ1-1, with D possibly being TRBD1 (5 bases). Germline CDR1 is LNHNV and CDR2 is YYDKDF (reference sequence). The CDR3 length is 13 residues. Based on the CDR3 plus reference TRBV15 and TRBJ1-1, the full variable domain is DAMVIQNPRYQVTQFGKPVTLSCSQTLNHNVMYWYQQKSSQAPKLLFHYYDKDFNNEADTPDNFQSRRPNTSFCFLDIRSPGLGDTAMYLCATSRGTFAGGDFGQGTRLTVV.

The chain has TRBV6-6 and TRBJ2-3; 7 bases agree with TRBD2. This CDR3 has 14 residues. CDR1 and CDR2 (germline): MNHNY, SVGAGI (reference sequence). V was pared by 6 bases and J by 3 bases, with 6 bases of the junction left unmatched. CDR3 DNA: TGTGCCAGCAGGCCTCTAGCGGAGACAGATACGCAGTATTTT. Its protein is CASRPLAETDTQYF.

CDR3 loop: CASSLSRDRGYEQYF. CDR3 coding DNA: TGTGCCAGCAGTTTATCGAGGGACAGGGGTTACGAGCAGTACTTC. This chain connects TRBV27 to TRBJ2-7; 10 nucleotides align to TRBD1. CDR3 length equals 15 residues. Germline lookup yields CDR1 MNHEY and CDR2 SMNVEV (reference sequence). The V and J ends lost 0 bases and 4 bases, in that order; junction bases with no gene match: 3.

The chain employs TRBV19 and TRBJ2-2; 11 nucleotides line up with TRBD2. V gave up 5 bases and J gave up 7 bases; unmatched junction bases: 6. The CDR3 consists of 15 residues. Germline V gene data show CDR1 as LNHDA and CDR2 as SQIVND (reference sequence). The CDR3 DNA sequence: TGTGCCAGTAGTGTTACTAGCGGGAGTGTCGGGGAGCTGTTTTTT. Residues: CASSVTSGSVGELFF.

This chain links TRBV29-1 with TRBJ1-5, with 8 bases that match TRBD1. The V segment lost 7 bases and the J segment 11 bases; nucleotides outside the gene matches: 7. The CDR3 spans 11 residues. Germline V gene sequence: CDR1 SQVTM, CDR2 ANQGSEA. The CDR3 sequence is CSARTGKTQHF. CDR3 coding DNA: TGCAGCGCACGGACAGGGAAGACCCAGCATTTT.

J is TRBJ2-7 and V is TRBV21-1; TRBD1, the table's D call, lacks a check against the DNA. TRBV21-1 is recorded as a pseudogene. The CDR3 is 14 amino acids. CDR3 region: CASSIPGQKYEQYF. DNA of the CDR3: TGTGCCAGCAGCATACCGGGACAGAAGTACGAGCAGTACTTC.